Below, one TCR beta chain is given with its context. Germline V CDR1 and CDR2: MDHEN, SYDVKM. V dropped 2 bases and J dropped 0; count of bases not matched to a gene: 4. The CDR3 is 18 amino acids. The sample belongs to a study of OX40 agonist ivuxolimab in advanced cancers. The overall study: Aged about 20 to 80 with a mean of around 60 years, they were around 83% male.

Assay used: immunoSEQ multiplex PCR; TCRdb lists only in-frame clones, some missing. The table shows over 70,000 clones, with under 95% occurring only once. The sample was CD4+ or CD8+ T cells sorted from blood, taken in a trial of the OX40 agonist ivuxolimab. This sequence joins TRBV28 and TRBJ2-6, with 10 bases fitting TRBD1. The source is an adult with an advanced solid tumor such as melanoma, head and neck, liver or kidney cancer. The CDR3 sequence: CASSLMGQGSSGANVLTF. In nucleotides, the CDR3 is TGTGCCAGCAGTTTAATGGGACAGGGGTCCTCTGGGGCCAACGTCCTGACTTTC.